The 14 T cell receptor beta chains listed next were all sequenced from one sample in a study of OX40 agonist ivuxolimab in advanced cancers. Here immunoSEQ multiplex PCR was the method, and the copy in TCRdb shows in-frame clones only, minus some. The table includes 77,000 or so clones, roughly 78% detected once. This sample comprised CD4+ or CD8+ T cells sorted from blood, obtained in a trial of the OX40 agonist ivuxolimab. The receptor source for this set is an adult with an advanced solid tumor such as melanoma, head and neck, liver or kidney cancer.

CDR3: CASSVGSDHYNEQFF. CDR3 nucleotide sequence: TGTGCCAGCAGCGTAGGAAGCGACCACTACAATGAGCAGTTCTTC. The chain carries TRBV9 and TRBJ2-1; D is unresolved. The CDR3 is 15 amino acids. Germline V gene lookup returns CDR1 SGDLS and CDR2 YYNGEE. The V end lost 0 bases, the J end lost 3 bases, and 10 bases lay between the germline ends.

This clone was seen a single time. This chain connects TRBV2 to TRBJ1-1, with 8 bases aligning to TRBD1. Germline V gives CDR1 SNHLY, CDR2 FYNNEI. Germline trimming cut 4 bases from V and 1 base from J; bases unmatched to any gene: 2. This CDR3 region has 14 residues. CDR3 protein: CASSAQGANTEAFF. The CDR3 DNA sequence: TGTGCCAGCAGTGCCCAGGGGGCGAACACTGAAGCTTTCTTT.

The gene calls are TRBV18 and TRBJ1-1; D uncertain. Germline values: CDR1 KGHSH, CDR2 LQKENI. V lost 6 bases, J lost 3 bases, and 11 bases lay in between. This CDR3 is 13 amino acids long. CDR3 loop: CASSPRTDTEAFF. The CDR3 DNA follows: TGTGCCAGCTCCCCTCGGACTGACACTGAAGCTTTCTTT. Full variable domain (remainder filled in from reference TRBV18 and TRBJ1-1): NAGVMQNPRHLVRRRGQEARLRCSPMKGHSHVYWYRQLPEEGLKFMVYLQKENIIDESGMPKERFSAEFPKEGPSILRIQQVVRGDSAAYFCASSPRTDTEAFFGQGTRLTVV.

This clone was detected only once. V gene TRBV11-2 combines with J gene TRBJ1-6, with no clear D. This CDR3 comprises 15 residues. V was clipped by 1 base and J by 7 bases, with 11 bases between them. CDR1 and CDR2 (germline): SGHAT, FQNNGV. The CDR3 protein is CASSLASAQNSPLHF. The CDR3 region has the DNA TGTGCCAGCAGCTTAGCAAGCGCTCAAAATTCACCCCTCCACTTT.

The J gene is TRBJ1-4, the V gene TRBV6-5; D remains ambiguous. V lost 0 bases, J lost 0 bases, and 8 bases lay in between. Germline V CDR1 and CDR2: MNHEY, SVGAGI. The CDR3 runs to 16 residues. CDR3 in DNA: TGTGCCAGCAGTTACTCGGCCGATGCAACTAATGAAAAACTGTTTTTT. Translating it yields CASSYSADATNEKLFF.

This sequence joins TRBV18 and TRBJ2-1, with D tentatively TRBD1 (5 bases). Germline values: CDR1 KGHSH, CDR2 LQKENI. The germline V and J ends were trimmed by 3 bases and 2 bases, with 11 bases remaining between them. This CDR3 has 15 residues. The CDR3 DNA sequence: TGTGCCAGCTCACCTATAAGGGGTCCCTACAATGAGCAGTTCTTC. It specifies CASSPIRGPYNEQFF.

The genes are TRBV28 and TRBJ2-7; the match to TRBD2 covers 11 bases. This CDR3 region has 16 residues. Germline lookup yields CDR1 MDHEN and CDR2 SYDVKM. V was pared by 9 bases and J by 2 bases, with 12 bases of the junction left unmatched. In nucleotides, the CDR3 is TGTGCCAGTGCTCCCCCCCCGACTAGCGGGGCCTACGAGCAGTACTTC. It encodes CASAPPPTSGAYEQYF.

The chain recombines TRBV12-5 with TRBJ2-7, with D maybe TRBD1 (6 bases). The CDR3 contains 14 residues. Trimming shortened V by 7 bases and J by 4 bases, and 17 bases separated the two germline ends. Germline lookup yields CDR1 LGHNT and CDR2 FRNRAP. As DNA, the CDR3 is TGTGCTAGTGCCCCCGTAGGGGGTGGGTACGAGCAGTACTTC. Translating gives CASAPVGGGYEQYF.

The rearrangement uses TRBV5-8 and TRBJ1-2, with 9 bases lining up with TRBD1. V lost 2 bases, J lost 4 bases, and 6 bases stayed unmatched. The V gene's germline CDR1 is SGHTS and CDR2 YDEGEE. The CDR3 contains 15 residues. CDR3 sequence (DNA): TGTGCCAGCAGCTTCGGGGGACAGGGTTCCTATGGCTACACCTTC. Translating it yields CASSFGGQGSYGYTF.

CDR3 loop: CAWSVGRGNEQFF. The CDR3 nucleotides read TGTGCCTGGAGTGTCGGGAGGGGAAATGAGCAGTTCTTC. J is TRBJ2-1 and V is TRBV30, with TRBD2 matching 8 bases. CDR1 is GTSNPN and CDR2 is SVGIG in the germline V gene (reference sequence). After removal of 0 bases from V and 7 bases from J, the junction contained 2 bases not matched to a gene. The CDR3 runs 13 residues. The full variable domain, its missing parts supplied by reference TRBV30 and TRBJ2-1, is SQTIHQWPATLVQPVGSPLSLECTVEGTSNPNLYWYRQAAGRGLQLLFYSVGIGQISSEVPQNLSASRPQDRQFILSSKKLLLSDSGFYLCAWSVGRGNEQFFGPGTRLTVL.

The rearrangement uses TRBV14 and TRBJ2-7, with D possibly matching TRBD2 (5 bases). V shed 3 bases and J shed 1 base, with 10 bases lying between them. CDR3 size: 14 residues. Germline V gene data show CDR1 as SGHDN and CDR2 as FVKESK. The CDR3 loop reads CASSHRPGSYEQYF. The DNA of the CDR3 is TGTGCCAGCAGCCACCGGCCGGGGTCCTACGAGCAGTACTTC.

A remark on this clone: A junction boundary mismatches the germline segment, possibly from a read error. This chain links TRBV2 with TRBJ1-1; 7 positions agree with TRBD1. CDR1 and CDR2 (germline): SNHLY, FYNNEI. The CDR3 length is 11 residues. The CDR3 nucleotides read TGTGCCAGCAGTAAAGCGGGACAGTTATTCTTT. Translation gives CASSKAGQLFF.

V and J are TRBV9 and TRBJ2-3, with 10 bases aligning to TRBD1. The CDR3 totals 16 residues. Germline-derived CDR1 and CDR2 are SGDLS and YYNGEE. Trimming took 4 bases from V and 1 from J; bases not matched to a gene: 6. For the CDR3, the DNA is TGTGCCAGCAGCTCTTCCGGGACAGGGGGCACAGATACGCAGTATTTT. Its translation is CASSSSGTGGTDTQYF.

This clone was picked up a small number of times. The genes are TRBV9 and TRBJ1-5; D remains ambiguous. Germline V CDR1 and CDR2: SGDLS, YYNGEE. The CDR3 extends over 13 amino acids. V lost 4 bases and J 1 base, leaving 6 bases between the germline ends. The CDR3 sequence: CASSMDSNQPQHF. CDR3 sequence (DNA): TGTGCCAGCAGCATGGACAGCAATCAGCCCCAGCATTTT.